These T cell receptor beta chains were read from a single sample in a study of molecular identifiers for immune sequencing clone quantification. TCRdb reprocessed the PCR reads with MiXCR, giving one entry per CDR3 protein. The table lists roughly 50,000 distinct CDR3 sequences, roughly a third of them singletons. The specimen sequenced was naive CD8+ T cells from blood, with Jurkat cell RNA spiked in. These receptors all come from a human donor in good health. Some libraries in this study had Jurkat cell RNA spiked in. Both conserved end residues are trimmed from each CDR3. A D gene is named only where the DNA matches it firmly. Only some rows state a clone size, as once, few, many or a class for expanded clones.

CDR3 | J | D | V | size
ATADGGLGQPQH | TRBJ1-5 | NA | TRBV15 | few
ATSAQGKDEQY | TRBJ2-7 | TRBD1 | TRBV15 | NA
ASSYSGDEQF | TRBJ2-1 | NA | TRBV6-6 | few
ASSPRGPSSYEQY | TRBJ2-7 | NA | TRBV27 | many
ASTEGTESLIYNEQF | TRBJ2-1 | TRBD1 | TRBV28 | few
ASSQIGGGYEQY | TRBJ2-7 | NA | TRBV14 | NA
ASSPDIGLYNEQF | TRBJ2-1 | NA | TRBV7-6 | many
SATRDYSYEQH | TRBJ2-7 | TRBD2 | TRBV20-1 | NA
ATSDISRGRIANTGELF | TRBJ2-2 | NA | TRBV24-1 | many
ATSRAWDRENTEAF | TRBJ1-1 | TRBD1 | TRBV15 | few
ANSPDRGWTGELF | TRBJ2-2 | TRBD1 | TRBV19 | NA
ASSLVGVYEQY | TRBJ2-7 | NA | TRBV5-1 | NA
ASSHQGGYEQY | TRBJ2-7 | NA | TRBV4-3 | NA
ASSVGRAYEQY | TRBJ2-7 | NA | TRBV9 | NA